This TCR beta chain came from a study of cytomegalovirus exposure and HLA in healthy donors. Primers: 60 Vbeta forward and 13 Jbeta reverse. The assay was immunoSEQ multiplex PCR, and TCRdb's table has in-frame clones only and misses some. The repertoire table contains over 100,000 clones. The germline V gene has CDR1 SGHDT and CDR2 YYEEEE. With 0 bases clipped from V and 12 bases from J, the junction kept 6 bases outside the gene matches. CDR3 length: 14 amino acids. Sequenced material: PBMCs. This chain connects TRBV5-6 to TRBJ2-5; 12 bases agree with TRBD1. The receptor was isolated from a woman aged 40 to 55 in good health and CMV-seropositive. The CDR3 region has the DNA TGTGCCAGCAGCTTGGAATTTGGGACAGGGGGCGAGTACTTC. Translation gives CASSLEFGTGGEYF. Variable domain in full (rest from reference TRBV5-6 and TRBJ2-5): DAGVTQSPTHLIKTRGQQVTLRCSPKSGHDTVSWYQQALGQGPQFIFQYYEEEERQRGNFPDRFSGHQFPNYSSELNVNALLLGDSALYLCASSLEFGTGGEYFGPGTRLLVL.